Listed below are T cell receptor beta chains from one sample, sequenced in a study of T cell responses to AZD1222 COVID-19 vaccine. Only in-frame clones appear in the TCRdb table, and some are missing; sequencing was by immunoSEQ multiplex PCR. The sample has about 100,000 clones; 88% are singletons. Sequencing was performed on peripheral blood, taken on day 0 of AZD1222 vaccination. Receptor source: an adult in good health. CDR3s leave out the opening cysteine and the closing phenylalanine or tryptophan. The D gene is left open where the match is weak.

J gene,D gene,V gene,CDR3 protein
TRBJ2-7,TRBD2,TRBV10-3,AISSYEASGYEQY
TRBJ1-4,TRBD1,TRBV5-3,ARSSTGAREKLF
TRBJ1-5,NA,TRBV7-3,ASSLTGNGQPQH
TRBJ1-5,NA,TRBV3-1/TRBV3-2,ASSQDSDSYNQPQH
TRBJ1-4,TRBD1,TRBV7-9,ASSLDTGARSEKLF
TRBJ1-1,TRBD1,TRBV6-1,ASSESTGDTEAF
TRBJ2-1,TRBD2,TRBV7-3,ASSSGLAGSNEQF
TRBJ2-3,NA,TRBV28,ASSLESYTDTQY
TRBJ1-2,NA,TRBV19,ASSIKVPDSNGYT
TRBJ2-7,NA,TRBV6-6,ASSYSTRGSYEQY
TRBJ2-7,TRBD1,TRBV5-1,ASSLGQGFDEQY
TRBJ1-5,NA,TRBV19,ASRGPWSNQPQH
TRBJ1-1,NA,TRBV12-3/TRBV12-4,ASSAQTGPYS
TRBJ2-5,NA,TRBV30,AWSPLGKTQY
TRBJ1-5,NA,TRBV28,ASTLQLGGGNQPQH
TRBJ1-1,TRBD1,TRBV4-1,ASSQDYRGNTEAF
TRBJ2-2,NA,TRBV23-1,ASTGRANTGELF
TRBJ1-2,NA,TRBV6-5,ASSDGGVANYGYT
TRBJ2-5,NA,TRBV28,ASTSHRVRQETQY
TRBJ2-7,NA,TRBV19,ASSIAQTRDEQY
TRBJ2-5,NA,TRBV18,ASSPPMGRGRQETQY
TRBJ1-1,NA,TRBV6-5,ASRPRENTEAF
TRBJ1-1,NA,TRBV6-5,ASRSGEKAF
TRBJ1-5,NA,TRBV5-8,ASSLIPGSNQPQH
TRBJ2-1,TRBD2,TRBV9,ASSPKGGTSSYNEQF
TRBJ1-1,NA,TRBV7-2,ASSLVADTEAF